This TCR beta chain was recovered during a study of T-cell reconstitution after alpha-beta-depleted transplantation in children. Study results and limitations: Surviving recipient T cells and thymic progenitors produced the high day-60 TCRbeta diversity seen in some patients. About two months after transplant, alpha-beta T cells reportedly came from several hundred expanded graft clones. T-cell numbers and diversity one year post-transplant derived largely from freshly generated T cells.

The TCRbeta library incorporated unique molecular identifiers. TCRdb reprocessed the PCR reads with MiXCR, giving one entry per CDR3 protein. The sample has 500,000 to 750,000 distinct CDR3 sequences, 13% seen once; the top ten hold about 2.2%. This CDR3 contains 16 residues. Germline assignment: CDR1 SEHNR and CDR2 FQNEAQ (reference sequence). V dropped 5 bases and J dropped 5 bases, with 22 bases sitting between them. This clonotype was recorded at least ten times. Its antigen is unknown. Sequenced here: PBMCs, mostly from graft donor cells, sampled 360 days after TCRalphabeta/CD19-depleted stem cell transplant. The rearrangement joins TRBV7-9 to TRBJ2-7; TRBD2 might be the D (6 bases). This clonotype was sampled from a male patient between 10 and 17 years old who had a stem cell transplant for acute myeloid leukemia, so the T cells may come from the graft donor. This chain's CDR3 is CASSPTLAEGLNEQYF. The CDR3 DNA sequence: TGTGCCAGCAGCCCAACCTTAGCGGAGGGTCTAAACGAGCAGTACTTC.